Shown below are 30 T cell receptor beta chains from a single sample sequenced in a study of T cell changes during pregnancy in multiple sclerosis. TCRdb keeps only in-frame clones here, not all; method: immunoSEQ multiplex PCR. Of fewer than 70,000 clones listed, approximately 92% are singletons. The sample consisted of CD8+ T cells from peripheral blood mononuclear cells, taken in the third trimester of pregnancy. These TCRs come from a female donor in good health, enrolled as a control in a pregnancy study.

In this sample, this clone turned up once. This chain uses TRBV27 with TRBJ2-1; 10 nucleotides match TRBD2. Germline V gene sequence: CDR1 MNHEY, CDR2 SMNVEV (reference sequence). The junction had 5 bases not matched to a gene; V was cut back by 5 bases and J by 4 bases. CDR3 size: 15 residues. CDR3 region: CASSGSGGMYNEQFF. The CDR3 bases are TGTGCCAGCAGTGGTAGCGGGGGGATGTACAATGAGCAGTTCTTC.

The chain links TRBV2 to TRBJ2-7, with D perhaps TRBD2 (6 bases). Germline CDR1 SNHLY, CDR2 FYNNEI. Trimming stripped 6 bases from V and 3 bases from J, with 12 bases between. The CDR3 is 13 amino acids. The CDR3 protein is CASRVRRDYEQYF. DNA of the CDR3: TGTGCCAGCAGAGTTAGGAGGGACTACGAGCAGTACTTC. Full variable domain (missing parts from reference TRBV2 and TRBJ2-7): EPEVTQTPSHQVTQMGQEVILRCVPISNHLYFYWYRQILGQKVEFLVSFYNNEISEKSEIFDDQFSVERPDGSNFTLKIRSTKLEDSAMYFCASRVRRDYEQYFGPGTRLTVT.

The chain couples TRBV14 to TRBJ2-3; D gene uncertain. Per the germline V gene, CDR1 is SGHDN and CDR2 is FVKESK. CDR3 length equals 13 residues. V gave up 4 bases and J gave up 2 bases, with 7 bases separating them. The CDR3 nucleotides are TGTGCCAGCAGCCTCCTACTCACAGATACGCAGTATTTT. This translates into CASSLLLTDTQYF. Full variable domain (outside the CDR3, taken from reference TRBV14 and TRBJ2-3): EAGVTQFPSHSVIEKGQTVTLRCDPISGHDNLYWYRRVMGKEIKFLLHFVKESKQDESGMPNNRFLAERTGGTYSTLKVQPAELEDSGVYFCASSLLLTDTQYFGPGTRLTVL.

This rearrangement joins TRBV28 to TRBJ1-2, with 8 positions matching TRBD1. V trimming: 11 bases; J trimming: 3 bases; junction bases outside the gene matches: 8. Germline assignment: CDR1 MDHEN and CDR2 SYDVKM. The CDR3 length is 13 residues. The CDR3 bases are TGTGCCGGCTCGGACAGGGTTTACTATGGCTACACCTTC. Amino acid sequence: CAGSDRVYYGYTF.

This chain joins TRBV13 and TRBJ1-1; no reliable D call. Trimming removed 3 bases at V and 0 bases at J, with 11 bases between. Germline assignment: CDR1 PRHDT and CDR2 FYEKMQ (reference sequence). This CDR3 region has 15 residues. CDR3 coding DNA: TGTGCCAGCAGCTTCTGGGAGAAAATGAACACTGAAGCTTTCTTT. Amino acids: CASSFWEKMNTEAFF.

In DNA form, the CDR3 reads TGTGCCAGCAGCCTATTCAGGACAGGTATCCAAGAGACCCAGTACTTC. As protein: CASSLFRTGIQETQYF. The chain combines TRBV5-6 with TRBJ2-5; 7 nucleotides align to TRBD1. This CDR3 is 16 amino acids long. Unmatched junction bases numbered 10, after V lost 4 bases and J lost 1 base. Germline CDR1 reads SGHDT; CDR2 reads YYEEEE. The full variable domain, completed using reference TRBV5-6 and TRBJ2-5, is DAGVTQSPTHLIKTRGQQVTLRCSPKSGHDTVSWYQQALGQGPQFIFQYYEEEERQRGNFPDRFSGHQFPNYSSELNVNALLLGDSALYLCASSLFRTGIQETQYFGPGTRLLVL.

This clone has more than one count but fewer than ten. The CDR3 region is CASGNSNQPQHF. Here the CDR3 DNA reads TGTGCCAGCGGCAATAGCAATCAGCCCCAGCATTTT. The J gene is TRBJ1-5, the V gene TRBV27; D is uncertain. CDR1 is MNHEY and CDR2 is SMNVEV in the germline V gene (reference sequence). The CDR3 has 12 residues. Between the trimmed V and J ends, which lost 8 bases and 0 bases, there was a span of 5 bases.

The V call is TRBV13, the J call TRBJ1-1; 7 nucleotides match TRBD1. The CDR3 extends over 17 amino acids. V lost 5 bases and J lost 1; bases outside the gene matches: 13. Germline CDR1 and CDR2: PRHDT and FYEKMQ (reference sequence). The CDR3 DNA follows: TGTGCCAGCAGCCCAGGGGGGCGGGTAGGGTCGAACACTGAAGCTTTCTTT. This codes for CASSPGGRVGSNTEAFF.

This sequence joins TRBV19 and TRBJ2-5; the match to TRBD1 covers 11 bases. The J segment lost 4 bases and the V segment lost 5 bases, leaving 9 bases of the junction unmatched. In germline, CDR1 is LNHDA, CDR2 SQIVND (reference sequence). This CDR3 comprises 16 residues. The CDR3, as DNA: TGTGCCAGTAGTTTGCGGACAGGGGGCCTGATAGAGACCCAGTACTTC. This sequence encodes CASSLRTGGLIETQYF. Supplemented by reference TRBV19 and TRBJ2-5, the full variable domain reads DGGITQSPKYLFRKEGQNVTLSCEQNLNHDAMYWYRQDPGQGLRLIYYSQIVNDFQKGDIAEGYSVSREKKESFPLTVTSAQKNPTAFYLCASSLRTGGLIETQYFGPGTRLLVL.

The rearrangement uses TRBV28 and TRBJ2-3, with 8 bases lining up with TRBD1. V lost 5 bases to trimming and J lost 0 bases; unmatched junction nucleotides: 1. CDR3 length: 14 residues. Per the germline V gene, CDR1 is MDHEN and CDR2 is SYDVKM. In DNA, the CDR3 is TGTGCCAGCAGTCACAGGGGGAGCACAGATACGCAGTATTTT. Translation gives CASSHRGSTDTQYF. The full variable domain, its missing parts supplied by reference TRBV28 and TRBJ2-3, is DVKVTQSSRYLVKRTGEKVFLECVQDMDHENMFWYRQDPGLGLRLIYFSYDVKMKEKGDIPEGYSVSREKKERFSLILESASTNQTSMYLCASSHRGSTDTQYFGPGTRLTVL.

This rearrangement joins TRBV7-3 to TRBJ2-6, with D tentatively TRBD1 (6 bases). The V gene's germline CDR1 is SGHTA and CDR2 FQGTGA. V was pared by 5 bases and J by 2 bases, with 16 bases between. The CDR3 has 17 amino acids. The CDR3 loop is CASSQGQGLPGANVLTF. CDR3 DNA sequence: TGTGCCAGCAGCCAGGGGCAGGGTCTGCCTGGGGCCAACGTCCTGACTTTC.

The V call is TRBV7-8, the J call TRBJ2-1; a weak D match, TRBD2 (6 bases). This CDR3 contains 12 residues. Trimming cost V 5 bases and J 10 bases, with 12 bases left between them. The V gene's germline CDR1 is SGHVS and CDR2 FQNEAQ. In DNA form, the CDR3 reads TGTGCCAGCAGCCGGACTATTCTAGAGCAGTTCTTC. This encodes CASSRTILEQFF.

This clone has only one observation. This rearrangement joins TRBV2 to TRBJ2-7, with D perhaps TRBD1 (6 bases). The V end was cut by 2 bases, the J end by 7 bases, with 12 bases between. The CDR3 consists of 13 residues. The germline V gene has CDR1 SNHLY and CDR2 FYNNEI. CDR3 DNA: TGTGCCAGCAGTGAATCTGGGGGCGTTGAGCAGTACTTC. Its translation is CASSESGGVEQYF.

The genes are TRBV4-3 and TRBJ1-3; 9 nucleotides match TRBD1. With V trimmed by 0 bases and J by 6 bases, 9 bases remained unmatched. Per the germline V gene, CDR1 is LGHNA and CDR2 is YSLEER. There are 17 residues in the CDR3. The DNA of the CDR3 is TGCGCCAGCAGCCAAGAGGTCGGGACAGGGATGGAAAACACCATATATTTT. Translated: CASSQEVGTGMENTIYF.

V is TRBV5-6 and J is TRBJ1-5; no clear D gene. The CDR3 extends over 16 amino acids. Germline V gene data show CDR1 as SGHDT and CDR2 as YYEEEE. V was trimmed by 4 bases and J by 4 bases, leaving 18 bases between them. The CDR3, as DNA: TGTGCCAGCAGCCCCGGGGTAGACCTATTAAATCAGCCCCAGCATTTT. Amino acids: CASSPGVDLLNQPQHF.

The chain links TRBV19 to TRBJ1-2; D is unclear. Germline CDR1 reads LNHDA; CDR2 reads SQIVND (reference sequence). The CDR3 has 16 amino acids. V lost 9 bases, J lost 4 bases, and 24 bases lay in between. The CDR3 protein is CASLNQPADRGYGYTF. CDR3 in DNA: TGTGCCAGCCTAAACCAGCCCGCTGACCGGGGCTATGGCTACACCTTC.

The chain is built from TRBV7-3 and TRBJ2-2, with D maybe TRBD2 (6 bases). The germline V gene has CDR1 SGHTA and CDR2 FQGTGA. V lost 1 base, J lost 1 base, and 13 bases lay in between. The CDR3 runs to 17 residues. As DNA, the CDR3 is TGTGCCAGCAGCTTAAACTCTGGCGGGGTGAACACCGGGGAGCTGTTTTTT. Residues: CASSLNSGGVNTGELFF.

The rearrangement joins TRBV30 to TRBJ2-3, with unresolved D. Germline V gene sequence: CDR1 GTSNPN, CDR2 SVGIG (reference sequence). The length of the CDR3 is 14 residues. Trimming cost V 5 bases and J 1 base, with 13 bases left between them. The CDR3 DNA follows: TGTGCCTGGTCTCCGGTGGGCGGCACAGATACGCAGTATTTT. Its translation: CAWSPVGGTDTQYF. Variable domain in full (rest from reference TRBV30 and TRBJ2-3): SQTIHQWPATLVQPVGSPLSLECTVEGTSNPNLYWYRQAAGRGLQLLFYSVGIGQISSEVPQNLSASRPQDRQFILSSKKLLLSDSGFYLCAWSPVGGTDTQYFGPGTRLTVL.

The rearrangement links TRBV4-3 to TRBJ2-5, with 9 bases identical to TRBD2. Germline lookup yields CDR1 LGHNA and CDR2 YSLEER. The CDR3 is 16 amino acids. V shed 0 bases and J 4 bases; nucleotides not matched to a gene: 6. CDR3 residues: CASSQDGRGGGETQYF. The CDR3 coding sequence is TGCGCCAGCAGCCAAGATGGGCGGGGGGGTGGAGAGACCCAGTACTTC.

The V call is TRBV9, the J call TRBJ1-1; perhaps TRBD1 as D (5 bases). Germline CDR1 SGDLS, CDR2 YYNGEE. The CDR3 length is 15 residues. Trimming removed 4 bases at V and 4 bases at J, with 17 bases between. This CDR3 is CASSLGAGEGTEAFF. CDR3 in DNA: TGTGCCAGCAGCCTCGGTGCGGGGGAGGGCACTGAAGCTTTCTTT.

The V and J genes are TRBV29-1 and TRBJ1-2; D is uncertain. Between the trimmed V and J ends, which lost 3 bases and 5 bases, there was a span of 10 bases. CDR3 length: 12 residues. Germline CDR1 SQVTM, CDR2 ANQGSEA. The DNA of the CDR3 is TGCAGCGTTGACCGGGAAGAATATGGCTACACCTTC. It yields the protein CSVDREEYGYTF. Looking up the rest from reference TRBV29-1 and TRBJ1-2 gives the full variable domain: SAVISQKPSRDICQRGTSLTIQCQVDSQVTMMFWYRQQPGQSLTLIATANQGSEATYESGFVIDKFPISRPNLTFSTLTVSNMSPEDSSIYLCSVDREEYGYTFGSGTRLTVV.

V usage is TRBV29-1 and J usage is TRBJ1-5; no clear D gene. V lost 4 bases to trimming and J lost 7 bases, with 14 bases between them. Germline assignment: CDR1 SQVTM and CDR2 ANQGSEA. This CDR3 has 13 amino acids. The CDR3 here is CSVGGVGNQPQHF. The CDR3 DNA reads as TGCAGCGTTGGGGGTGTCGGGAACCAGCCCCAGCATTTT.

V is TRBV7-8 and J is TRBJ1-5; 7 bases align to TRBD1. Germline-derived CDR1 and CDR2 are SGHVS and FQNEAQ. The J segment lost 3 bases and the V segment lost 4 bases, leaving 6 bases of the junction unmatched. CDR3 length equals 15 residues. CDR3 sequence reads: CASSWETGYNQPQHF. Here the CDR3 DNA reads TGTGCCAGCAGCTGGGAGACAGGGTACAATCAGCCCCAGCATTTT. Full variable domain (rest looked up from reference TRBV7-8 and TRBJ1-5): GAGVSQSPRYKVAKRGQDVALRCDPISGHVSLFWYQQALGQGPEFLTYFQNEAQLDKSGLPSDRFFAERPEGSVSTLKIQRTQQEDSAVYLCASSWETGYNQPQHFGDGTRLSIL.

The chain joins TRBV4-3 to TRBJ1-3; maybe TRBD1 (6 bases). Per germline, CDR1 LGHNA and CDR2 YSLEER. CDR3 length: 15 residues. Trimming left V 3 bases short and J 3 bases short, with 12 bases between. CDR3 DNA sequence: TGCGCCAGCAGCCAGGGCCGGACAGTTGGAAACACCATATATTTT. Its protein is CASSQGRTVGNTIYF.

The chain has TRBV19 and TRBJ1-1; the D is unclear. CDR1 and CDR2 (germline): LNHDA, SQIVND (reference sequence). Deletions cut 4 bases from V and 4 bases from J, with 16 bases between. This CDR3 contains 15 residues. CDR3 nucleotide sequence: TGTGCCAGTAGTAGGGGAGATGGAGGGAGCACTGAAGCTTTCTTT. This encodes CASSRGDGGSTEAFF.

The chain couples TRBV5-1 to TRBJ2-2; 9 bases fit TRBD1. Trimming took 1 base from V and 6 from J; bases not matched to a gene: 13. The CDR3 sequence is 18 residues long. Germline assignment: CDR1 SGHRS and CDR2 YFSETQ. The CDR3 DNA follows: TGCGCCAGCAGCTTGCCCCGGGACAGGGTGTTCATGGCCGGGGAGCTGTTTTTT. It specifies CASSLPRDRVFMAGELFF.

The chain carries TRBV5-8 and TRBJ2-7; tentatively, D is TRBD1 (5 bases). The V gene's germline CDR1 is SGHTS and CDR2 YDEGEE. CDR3 length: 13 amino acids. The V end was cut by 3 bases, the J end by 3 bases, with 10 bases between. CDR3 sequence (DNA): TGTGCCAGCAGCTCGATGCAGGGCTACGAGCAGTACTTC. This sequence encodes CASSSMQGYEQYF.

The CDR3 is CASSDRGMNYGYTF. The CDR3 nucleotides read TGTGCCAGCAGTGACAGGGGAATGAACTATGGCTACACCTTC. The gene calls are TRBV6-5 and TRBJ1-2, with 8 bases fitting TRBD1. V shed 5 bases and J 2 bases; nucleotides not matched to a gene: 4. The germline gives CDR1 MNHEY, CDR2 SVGAGI. The CDR3 length is 14 residues.

The gene calls are TRBV25-1 and TRBJ1-2, with D possibly matching TRBD1 (6 bases). Germline V gene data show CDR1 as MGHDK and CDR2 as SYGVNS. V lost 4 bases to trimming and J lost 7 bases, with 10 bases between them. The CDR3 is 12 residues long. This chain's CDR3 is CASSVGAAGYTF. The CDR3 DNA sequence: TGTGCCAGCAGTGTGGGGGCTGCTGGCTACACCTTC.

The V and J genes are TRBV27 and TRBJ1-4; D perhaps matches TRBD1 (5 bases). The germline V and J ends were trimmed by 3 bases and 3 bases, with 14 bases remaining between them. The CDR3 length is 16 residues. Looked up from germline, CDR1 is MNHEY and CDR2 is SMNVEV (reference sequence). This CDR3 is CASSLAGTGANEKLFF. Written as DNA, the CDR3 is TGTGCCAGCAGTTTGGCGGGTACGGGGGCTAATGAAAAACTGTTTTTT.